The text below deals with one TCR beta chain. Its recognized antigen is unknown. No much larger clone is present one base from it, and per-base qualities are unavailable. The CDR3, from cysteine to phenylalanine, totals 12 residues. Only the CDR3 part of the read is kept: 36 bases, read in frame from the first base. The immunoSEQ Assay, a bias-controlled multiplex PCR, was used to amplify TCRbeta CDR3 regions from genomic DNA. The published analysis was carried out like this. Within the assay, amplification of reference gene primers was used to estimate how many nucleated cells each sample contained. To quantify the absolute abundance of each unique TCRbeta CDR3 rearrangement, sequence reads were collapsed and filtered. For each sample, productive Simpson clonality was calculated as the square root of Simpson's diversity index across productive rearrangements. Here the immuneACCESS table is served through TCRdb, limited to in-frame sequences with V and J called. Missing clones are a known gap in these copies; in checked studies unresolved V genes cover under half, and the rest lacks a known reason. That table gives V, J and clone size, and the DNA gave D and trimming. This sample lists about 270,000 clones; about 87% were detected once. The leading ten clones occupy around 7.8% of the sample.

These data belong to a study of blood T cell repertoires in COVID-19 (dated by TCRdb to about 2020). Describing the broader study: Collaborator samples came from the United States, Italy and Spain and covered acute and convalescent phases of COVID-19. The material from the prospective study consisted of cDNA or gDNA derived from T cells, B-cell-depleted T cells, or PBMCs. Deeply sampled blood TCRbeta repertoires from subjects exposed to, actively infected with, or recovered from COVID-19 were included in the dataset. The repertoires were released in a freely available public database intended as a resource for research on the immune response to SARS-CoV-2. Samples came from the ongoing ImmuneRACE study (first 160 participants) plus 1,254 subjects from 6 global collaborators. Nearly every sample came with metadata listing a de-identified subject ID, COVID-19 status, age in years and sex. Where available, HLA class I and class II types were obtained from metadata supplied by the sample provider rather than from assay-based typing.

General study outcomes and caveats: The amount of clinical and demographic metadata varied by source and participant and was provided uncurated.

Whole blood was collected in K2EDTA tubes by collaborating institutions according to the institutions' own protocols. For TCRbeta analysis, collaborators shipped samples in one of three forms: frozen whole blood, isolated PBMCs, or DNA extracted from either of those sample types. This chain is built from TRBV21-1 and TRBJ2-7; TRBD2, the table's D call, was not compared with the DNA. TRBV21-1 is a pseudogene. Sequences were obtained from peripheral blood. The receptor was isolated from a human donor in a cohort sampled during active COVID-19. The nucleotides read TGTGCCAGCAGCAATGGCGGCTACGAGCAGTACTTC. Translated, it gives CASSNGGYEQYF.